What follows are 24 T cell receptor beta chains derived from one specimen sequenced in a study of cytomegalovirus exposure and HLA in healthy donors. The study ran its PCR with 60 Vbeta and 13 Jbeta primers. Profiled with immunoSEQ multiplex PCR; TCRdb holds only in-frame clones, not every one. This sample has approximately 100,000 clones, with about 79% found just once. Material: PBMCs. These receptors all stem from a human donor in good health.

This clone has just a few counts. The CDR3 loop reads CASSQDQALRGGEQFF. The CDR3 DNA is TGTGCCAGCAGCCAAGATCAAGCCCTCCGGGGAGGTGAGCAGTTCTTC. The chain recombines TRBV4-2 with TRBJ2-1, with D maybe TRBD2 (6 bases). CDR1 and CDR2 from the germline V gene are LGHNA and YNFKEQ. The length of the CDR3 is 16 residues. V lost 0 bases, J lost 9 bases, and 18 bases lay in between.

The chain carries TRBV5-1 and TRBJ1-4, with 12 bases aligning to TRBD1. Looked up from germline, CDR1 is SGHRS and CDR2 is YFSETQ. The CDR3 is made up of 20 amino acids. Trimming cost V 2 bases and J 7 bases; bases outside gene matches: 18. The CDR3 protein is CASSFYPPRDRGRGGEKLFF. Here the CDR3 DNA reads TGCGCCAGCAGCTTCTACCCACCCCGGGACAGGGGGCGAGGAGGTGAAAAACTGTTTTTT. The full variable domain, with the rest looked up from reference TRBV5-1 and TRBJ1-4, is KAGVTQTPRYLIKTRGQQVTLSCSPISGHRSVSWYQQTPGQGLQFLFEYFSETQRNKGNFPGRFSGRQFSNSRSEMNVSTLELGDSALYLCASSFYPPRDRGRGGEKLFFGSGTQLSVL.

This chain links TRBV7-2 with TRBJ1-4; a possible D gene is TRBD1 (5 bases). This CDR3 is 13 amino acids long. Germline assignment: CDR1 SGHTA and CDR2 FQGNSA. V lost 5 bases to trimming and J lost 10 bases, with 14 bases between them. The DNA of the CDR3 is TGTGCCAGCAGCCCCGGAGGGACGGGAAAACTGTTTTTT. Its translation is CASSPGGTGKLFF.

The chain employs TRBV19 and TRBJ1-1; D remains unclear. The CDR3 has 14 residues. Trimming left V 6 bases short and J 1 base short, with 12 bases between. The germline CDR1 and CDR2 sequences are LNHDA and SQIVND (reference sequence). The CDR3 nucleotides are TGTGCCAGTAGAACTAGGACCTGGAACACTGAAGCTTTCTTT. This translates into CASRTRTWNTEAFF.

This sequence joins TRBV6-5 and TRBJ2-2, with TRBD1 matching over 7 bases. From germline, CDR1 is MNHEY and CDR2 SVGAGI. CDR3 length equals 16 residues. J gave up 1 base and V 4 bases, and 6 bases lay outside the gene matches. Here the CDR3 DNA reads TGTGCCAGCAGTTCTAACAGGGGTCTGAACACCGGGGAGCTGTTTTTT. Protein: CASSSNRGLNTGELFF.

The rearrangement uses TRBV2 and TRBJ2-3, with 9 positions matching TRBD1. From germline, CDR1 is SNHLY and CDR2 FYNNEI. The CDR3 is 14 amino acids. Trimming removed 6 bases from V and 9 bases from J; junction bases left unmatched: 10. The CDR3 bases are TGTGCCAGCAGCTCCCTTACAGGGGGCGACACGCAGTATTTT. As protein: CASSSLTGGDTQYF.

This clone was seen a few times. The chain is built from TRBV9 and TRBJ1-1; no firm D call. V lost 1 base and J 4 bases, leaving 11 bases between the germline ends. Germline assignment: CDR1 SGDLS and CDR2 YYNGEE. The CDR3 consists of 14 residues. The CDR3 nucleotides read TGTGCCAGCAGCGTATCGGTGGGGAGCACTGAAGCTTTCTTT. It specifies CASSVSVGSTEAFF.

This clone was detected a few times. CDR3: CASSLRRSGRAGGTSTDTQYF. CDR3 bases: TGTGCCAGCAGTCTAAGACGCAGCGGGAGGGCGGGAGGAACGAGCACAGATACGCAGTATTTT. This chain links TRBV2 with TRBJ2-3; 10 bases agree with TRBD2. This CDR3 region has 21 residues. CDR1 is SNHLY, CDR2 FYNNEI, per germline. After removal of 5 bases from V and 0 bases from J, the junction contained 20 bases not matched to a gene. Together with reference TRBV2 and TRBJ2-3, the CDR3 gives the full variable domain: EPEVTQTPSHQVTQMGQEVILRCVPISNHLYFYWYRQILGQKVEFLVSFYNNEISEKSEIFDDQFSVERPDGSNFTLKIRSTKLEDSAMYFCASSLRRSGRAGGTSTDTQYFGPGTRLTVL.

The chain links TRBV11-2 to TRBJ2-5, with 9 bases lining up with TRBD2. CDR1 is SGHAT, CDR2 FQNNGV, per germline. The CDR3 length is 16 residues. Unmatched junction bases numbered 7, after V lost 5 bases and J lost 0 bases. The CDR3 is CASSATSGPYQETQYF. The CDR3 region has the DNA TGTGCCAGCAGCGCGACTAGCGGTCCGTACCAAGAGACCCAGTACTTC.

The V and J genes are TRBV12-2 and TRBJ2-1; the table's D call, TRBD2, was not checked against the DNA. TRBV12-2 is an annotated pseudogene. The CDR3 sequence is 15 residues long. For the CDR3, the DNA is TGTGCAAGTCGTTGTAGCGGGAGTGAAAGCAATGAGCAGTTCTTC. This translates into CASRCSGSESNEQFF.

V gene TRBV6-6 combines with J gene TRBJ1-5, with D perhaps TRBD1 (6 bases). With 7 bases removed from V and 0 bases from J, the gap between germline ends came to 13 bases. There are 15 residues in the CDR3. Germline loops: CDR1 MNHNY, CDR2 SVGAGI (reference sequence). As DNA, the CDR3 is TGTGCCAGCATCCCGGACAGCTATAGCAATCAGCCCCAGCATTTT. Encoded protein: CASIPDSYSNQPQHF.

This sequence joins TRBV7-9 and TRBJ2-2, with 9 bases lining up with TRBD2. The CDR3 sequence is 15 residues long. Germline CDR1 reads SEHNR; CDR2 reads FQNEAQ (reference sequence). V gave up 7 bases and J gave up 3 bases; unmatched junction bases: 6. For the CDR3, the DNA is TGTGCCAGCATCCCTAGCGGGGCGGACACCGGGGAGCTGTTTTTT. The encoded protein is CASIPSGADTGELFF.

This chain connects TRBV12-5 to TRBJ2-1; weak D call: TRBD2 (6 bases). The germline V gene encodes CDR1 LGHNT and CDR2 FRNRAP. Between the trimmed V and J ends, which lost 7 bases and 8 bases, there was a span of 18 bases. The CDR3 runs to 14 residues. The CDR3 DNA reads TGTGCTAGTGTAAGAGGAGGAGGGTCTCATGAGCAGTTCTTC. Protein sequence: CASVRGGGSHEQFF.

V is TRBV28 and J is TRBJ1-1; 7 nucleotides line up with TRBD1. The V and J ends lost 6 bases and 1 base, in that order; junction bases with no gene match: 11. There are 16 residues in the CDR3. Germline lookup yields CDR1 MDHEN and CDR2 SYDVKM. CDR3 amino acids: CASREPGQTSNTEAFF. The CDR3 coding sequence is TGTGCCAGCAGAGAGCCGGGACAGACCTCGAACACTGAAGCTTTCTTT.

The chain recombines TRBV13 with TRBJ2-7; tentative D call: TRBD1 (6 bases). Trimming removed 3 bases at V and 1 base at J, with 13 bases between. The CDR3 is made up of 15 amino acids. In germline, CDR1 is PRHDT, CDR2 FYEKMQ (reference sequence). Here the CDR3 DNA reads TGTGCCAGCAGCTTCATAACAGGACAGTCCTACGAGCAGTACTTC. This encodes CASSFITGQSYEQYF.

The chain is built from TRBV14 and TRBJ2-2, with D perhaps TRBD1 (5 bases). The germline CDR1 and CDR2 sequences are SGHDN and FVKESK. Trimming pared 4 bases from V and 4 bases from J, leaving 10 bases between. The CDR3 spans 14 residues. The CDR3 region is CASSLKQGTGELFF. The DNA of the CDR3 is TGTGCCAGCAGCCTAAAGCAGGGCACCGGGGAGCTGTTTTTT.

This rearrangement joins TRBV6-5 to TRBJ1-1; possibly TRBD1 for D (6 bases). From germline, CDR1 is MNHEY and CDR2 SVGAGI. V gave up 7 bases and J gave up 1 base, with 13 bases separating them. The CDR3 covers 14 residues. The CDR3 sequence is CASIGQSKNTEAFF. The CDR3 DNA follows: TGTGCCAGCATCGGACAGTCCAAGAACACTGAAGCTTTCTTT.

In its sample, this clone was seen a few times. This chain links TRBV11-2 with TRBJ1-6, with 9 bases aligning to TRBD1. CDR1 and CDR2 from the germline V gene are SGHAT and FQNNGV. Trimming took 5 bases from V and 7 from J; bases not matched to a gene: 6. This CDR3 comprises 15 residues. The CDR3 spells CASSKGTGLNSPLHF. For the CDR3, the DNA is TGTGCCAGCAGCAAAGGGACAGGGCTGAATTCACCCCTCCACTTT.

Only one count was recorded for this clone. This chain uses TRBV14 with TRBJ1-5; no clear D gene. Per the germline V gene, CDR1 is SGHDN and CDR2 is FVKESK. The CDR3 runs to 13 residues. V was shortened by 4 bases and J by 6 bases, with 10 bases between the two germline ends. CDR3 amino acids: CASSLQGGQPQHF. For the CDR3, the DNA is TGTGCCAGCAGCCTACAAGGCGGTCAGCCCCAGCATTTT.

The chain links TRBV7-2 to TRBJ2-1, with 9 nucleotides matching TRBD1. Trimming cost V 2 bases and J 11 bases; bases outside gene matches: 7. Germline CDR1 and CDR2: SGHTA and FQGNSA. This CDR3 region has 14 residues. The CDR3 nucleotides are TGTGCCAGCAGCTTACGACAGGGGGGATCGAAGCAGTTCTTC. It specifies CASSLRQGGSKQFF.

The chain recombines TRBV6-5 with TRBJ1-2, with 7 bases fitting TRBD1. Germline lookup yields CDR1 MNHEY and CDR2 SVGAGI. CDR3 length: 14 residues. V lost 6 bases and J lost 7; bases outside the gene matches: 11. The DNA of the CDR3 is TGTGCCAGCAGACTAGACAGGGTCGTTGGTGGCTACACCTTC. Translation gives CASRLDRVVGGYTF.

The chain couples TRBV10-3 to TRBJ1-5; D might be TRBD1 (5 bases). The CDR3 has 12 residues. Trimming stripped 2 bases from V and 7 bases from J, with 6 bases between. Germline lookup yields CDR1 ENHRY and CDR2 SYGVKD. CDR3 sequence reads: CAISEGAQPQHF. CDR3 nucleotides: TGTGCCATCAGTGAGGGGGCCCAGCCCCAGCATTTT.

The rearrangement links TRBV27 to TRBJ1-5; D is ambiguous. This CDR3 contains 15 residues. In germline, CDR1 is MNHEY, CDR2 SMNVEV (reference sequence). Between the trimmed V and J ends, which lost 4 bases and 2 bases, there was a span of 12 bases. CDR3 loop: CASSYGRAGNQPQHF. The CDR3, as DNA: TGTGCCAGCAGTTATGGGAGGGCGGGCAATCAGCCCCAGCATTTT.

This chain links TRBV29-1 with TRBJ2-5, with D perhaps TRBD1 (5 bases). Germline V gene sequence: CDR1 SQVTM, CDR2 ANQGSEA. The CDR3 is 12 residues long. V shed 7 bases and J shed 2 bases, with 11 bases lying between them. The CDR3 region is CSALQGQETQYF. DNA of the CDR3: TGCAGCGCCCTCCAGGGACAAGAGACCCAGTACTTC.